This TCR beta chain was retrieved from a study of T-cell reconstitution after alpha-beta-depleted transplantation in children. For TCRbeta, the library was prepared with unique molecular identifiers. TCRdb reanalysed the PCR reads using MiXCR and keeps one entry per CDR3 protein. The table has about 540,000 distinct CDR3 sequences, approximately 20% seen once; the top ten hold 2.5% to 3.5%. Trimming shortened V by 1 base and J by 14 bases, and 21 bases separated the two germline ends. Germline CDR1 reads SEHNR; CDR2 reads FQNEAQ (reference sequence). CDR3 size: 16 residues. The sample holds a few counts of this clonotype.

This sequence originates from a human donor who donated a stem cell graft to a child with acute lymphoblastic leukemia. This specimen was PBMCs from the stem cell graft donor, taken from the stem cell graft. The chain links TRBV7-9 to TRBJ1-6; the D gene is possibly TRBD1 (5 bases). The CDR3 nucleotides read TGTGCCAGCAGCTTAGAAGTTGCTGGGTCGGGACGGACCCTCCACTTT. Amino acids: CASSLEVAGSGRTLHF.